A selection of T cell receptor beta chains follows, all from one sample in a study of cytomegalovirus exposure and HLA in healthy donors. TCRdb keeps only in-frame clones here, not all; method: immunoSEQ multiplex PCR. The sample contains over 150,000 clones, 83% of which appear only once. The specimen was PBMCs. The receptors were sampled from a middle-aged man in good health and CMV-seronegative. The CDR3 runs from the conserved cysteine through the conserved F or W. The D gene is left open where the match is weak. The size entry is marked missing in some rows and otherwise reads once, few, many or a size class.

J gene,D gene,V gene,clone size,CDR3 protein,CDR3 DNA
TRBJ2-3,NA,TRBV5-1,NA,CASSREGDTQYF,TGCGCCAGCAGTAGAGAGGGAGATACGCAGTATTTT
TRBJ2-3,NA,TRBV7-9,NA,CSSTPLGLTPPDTQYF,TGTTCCAGCACCCCCCTAGGTCTTACCCCCCCAGATACGCAGTATTTT
TRBJ2-5,NA,TRBV11-2,NA,CASSLDSPIKYF,TGTGCCAGCAGCTTAGACAGTCCGATAAAGTACTTC
TRBJ1-3,NA,TRBV18,once,CAGSLDRPSGNTIYF,TGTGCCGGCTCACTGGACAGACCCTCTGGAAACACCATATATTTT
TRBJ2-1,TRBD2,TRBV13,NA,CASTLGLAGEGAYNEQFF,TGTGCCAGCACTCTGGGGCTAGCGGGAGAGGGGGCCTACAATGAGCAGTTCTTC
TRBJ2-1,NA,TRBV5-1,NA,CASSLGIYSYNEQFF,TGCGCCAGCAGCTTGGGTATTTACTCCTACAATGAGCAGTTCTTC
TRBJ2-7,NA,TRBV12-5,NA,CASAQSFLGGEQYF,TGTGCTAGTGCCCAGAGCTTTCTCGGGGGCGAGCAGTACTTC
TRBJ1-3,TRBD1,TRBV18,few,CASSHGTGIGNTIYF,TGTGCCAGCTCACACGGGACAGGCATTGGAAACACCATATATTTT
TRBJ2-1,TRBD2,TRBV7-2,NA,CASSPSLAGLRHRQFF,TGTGCCAGCAGCCCCTCCCTAGCGGGCCTAAGACATAGGCAGTTCTTC
TRBJ2-2,NA,TRBV9,few,CASSVGQGPPGELFF,TGTGCCAGCAGCGTAGGGCAGGGCCCACCCGGGGAGCTGTTTTTT
TRBJ1-2,NA,TRBV28,NA,CASTENSYGYTF,TGTGCCAGCACCGAAAACAGCTATGGCTACACCTTC
TRBJ1-1,TRBD1,TRBV7-2,NA,CASSRQGGTEAFF,TGTGCCAGCAGCAGACAGGGTGGCACTGAAGCTTTCTTT
TRBJ1-1,NA,TRBV15,NA,CATSGRPRGEAFF,TGTGCCACCAGCGGAAGGCCGCGGGGTGAAGCTTTCTTT
TRBJ2-5,NA,TRBV6-6,NA,CASSKGRGETQYF,TGTGCCAGCAGCAAGGGACGGGGGGAGACCCAGTACTTC
TRBJ1-2,NA,TRBV19,NA,CASSTFRSYGYTF,TGTGCCAGTAGTACTTTTAGAAGTTATGGCTACACCTTC
TRBJ1-2,TRBD1,TRBV27,NA,CASSFRQGNYGYTF,TGTGCCAGCAGTTTCCGACAGGGTAACTATGGCTACACCTTC
TRBJ2-2,TRBD2,TRBV5-1,NA,CASSPAGGGTGELFF,TGCGCCAGCAGCCCGGCCGGCGGGGGAACCGGGGAGCTGTTTTTT
TRBJ2-5,NA,TRBV5-4,NA,CASSLANLQETQYF,TGTGCCAGCAGCTTGGCTAATCTCCAAGAGACCCAGTACTTC
TRBJ1-5,TRBD1,TRBV6-6,NA,CASSKGQGAVQPQHF,TGTGCCAGCAGTAAAGGACAGGGGGCCGTTCAGCCCCAGCATTTT
TRBJ1-6,NA,TRBV6-6,NA,CASSSTVSDSPLHF,TGTGCCAGCAGTTCGACAGTATCGGATTCACCCCTCCACTTT
TRBJ1-4,NA,TRBV30,few,CAWSSGGATNEKLFF,TGTGCCTGGAGTTCCGGAGGAGCAACTAATGAAAAACTGTTTTTT
TRBJ1-4,NA,TRBV6-5,NA,CASSIDRRPNEKLFF,TGTGCCAGCAGTATAGACAGAAGACCTAATGAAAAACTGTTTTTT
TRBJ2-2,NA,TRBV5-6,NA,CASSLTPGGRTGELFF,TGTGCCAGCAGCTTGACCCCGGGTGGGAGGACCGGGGAGCTGTTTTTT
TRBJ2-1,TRBD2,TRBV9,NA,CASSVGGRLTNEQFF,TGTGCCAGCAGCGTGGGAGGGAGATTGACCAATGAGCAGTTCTTC
TRBJ2-7,NA,TRBV5-6,NA,CASSFQLEQYF,TGTGCCAGCAGCTTCCAATTGGAGCAGTACTTC
TRBJ1-1,NA,TRBV30,NA,CAWSEAGREAFF,TGTGCCTGGAGTGAGGCAGGGCGTGAAGCTTTCTTT
TRBJ2-3,TRBD2,TRBV7-9,NA,CASSPGTSGKVDTQYF,TGTGCCAGCAGCCCCGGGACTAGCGGGAAGGTAGATACGCAGTATTTT
TRBJ2-4,TRBD1,TRBV19,NA,CASSTTGVQAKNIQYF,TGTGCCAGTAGCACGACAGGGGTACAAGCCAAAAACATTCAGTACTTC
TRBJ1-1,NA,TRBV5-1,NA,CASSLDAQGEAFF,TGCGCCAGCAGCTTGGACGCACAGGGTGAAGCTTTCTTT
TRBJ2-7,NA,TRBV7-2,NA,CASSLGARTYEQYF,TGTGCCAGCAGCTTGGGGGCTCGGACCTACGAGCAGTACTTC
TRBJ2-7,NA,TRBV7-6,NA,CASSLDWTNYEQYF,TGTGCCAGCAGCTTAGATTGGACAAACTACGAGCAGTACTTC
TRBJ2-1,TRBD2,TRBV28,once,CASSFGGSGRSYNEQFF,TGTGCCAGCAGTTTTGGGGGGAGCGGGAGGTCCTACAATGAGCAGTTCTTC
TRBJ2-7,TRBD1,TRBV18,NA,CASSPRGLGDYEQYF,TGTGCCAGCTCTCCCAGGGGGCTAGGGGACTACGAGCAGTACTTC
TRBJ2-7,TRBD1,TRBV28,NA,CASRPQGQAYEQYF,TGTGCCAGCAGGCCACAGGGACAGGCCTACGAGCAGTACTTC
TRBJ2-1,TRBD1,TRBV27,NA,CASTKDRVTYNEQFF,TGTGCCAGCACAAAAGACAGGGTTACCTACAATGAGCAGTTCTTC
TRBJ1-1,NA,TRBV19,NA,CASSNRENTEAFF,TGTGCCAGTAGTAACAGAGAGAACACTGAAGCTTTCTTT
TRBJ2-5,TRBD2,TRBV10-3,NA,CATDSGVGETQYF,TGTGCCACGGATAGCGGGGTCGGAGAGACCCAGTACTTC
TRBJ1-1,NA,TRBV9,few,CASSVIQGNTEAFF,TGTGCCAGCAGCGTAATACAGGGGAACACTGAAGCTTTCTTT
TRBJ1-1,TRBD1,TRBV6-1,NA,CASSEANQGGRTEAFF,TGTGCCAGCAGTGAAGCGAACCAGGGGGGCCGAACTGAAGCTTTCTTT
TRBJ2-7,NA,TRBV7-2,NA,CASSFRDTSYEQYF,TGTGCCAGCAGCTTTAGGGACACCTCCTACGAGCAGTACTTC
TRBJ2-7,TRBD2,TRBV7-2,NA,CASSLRTSGRSYEQYF,TGTGCCAGCAGCCTAAGGACTAGCGGGAGATCCTACGAGCAGTACTTC
TRBJ2-7,TRBD2,TRBV7-2,NA,CASSSQRGVTYEQYF,TGTGCCAGCAGCTCCCAGCGGGGGGTTACCTACGAGCAGTACTTC
TRBJ1-5,TRBD1,TRBV7-2,NA,CASSLRGRGSNQPQHF,TGTGCCAGCAGCTTAAGAGGCAGGGGGAGCAATCAGCCCCAGCATTTT
TRBJ2-7,TRBD2,TRBV18,NA,CASSPPSGGRAGNEQYF,TGTGCCAGCTCCCCACCCTCGGGCGGGAGGGCCGGGAATGAGCAGTACTTC